The 17 T cell receptor beta chains below were found in one sample sequenced in a study of read filtering for tumor transcriptome and immune sequencing. The library was built from 400 to 500 ng RNA with molecular barcoded adaptors for alpha/delta and beta/gamma chains. TCRdb reprocessed the reads via MiXCR and lists one record per CDR3 protein. Of tens of thousands of distinct CDR3 sequences listed, 15% to 25% are singletons. Sample: a population of CD138-negative cells sorted from bone marrow. These receptors all stem from a donor aged 40 or older with multiple myeloma.

This chain connects TRBV25-1 to TRBJ2-3; D remains unclear. V was clipped by 5 bases and J by 2 bases, with 11 bases between them. The CDR3 consists of 14 residues. Germline V gene lookup returns CDR1 MGHDK and CDR2 SYGVNS. The CDR3 nucleotides read TGTGCCAGCAGTTCCCGGCGGTCCACAGATACGCAGTATTTT. Translated: CASSSRRSTDTQYF.

This clonotype was seen repeatedly, ten times or more. The chain employs TRBV4-1 and TRBJ2-6, with 7 bases lining up with TRBD1. The CDR3 extends over 17 amino acids. Germline V gives CDR1 MGHRA, CDR2 YSYEKL. The V gene end was trimmed by 1 base and the J gene end by 0 bases; junction bases not matched to a gene: 3. CDR3 DNA sequence: TGCGCCAGCAGCCAAGGACAGGGAAGCTCTGGGGCCAACGTCCTGACTTTC. As protein: CASSQGQGSSGANVLTF.

As regards this clonotype: It may be a read error: a sequence one base away is much more abundant. This rearrangement joins TRBV3-1 to TRBJ1-5, with TRBD1 identical over 7 bases. CDR1 is LGHDT, CDR2 YNNKEL, per germline (reference sequence). The J segment lost 9 bases and the V segment lost 0 bases, leaving 8 bases of the junction unmatched. The CDR3 runs 15 residues. CDR3 loop: CASSQDAGGRAPQHF. The CDR3 bases are TGTGCCAGCAGCCAAGATGCAGGGGGAAGAGCGCCCCAGCATTTT.

The chain combines TRBV6-1 with TRBJ1-2, with TRBD1 as a possible D gene (5 bases). The CDR3 has 16 amino acids. V lost 2 bases and J lost 6, with 19 bases in between. The V gene's germline CDR1 is MNHNS and CDR2 SASEGT. For the CDR3, the DNA is TGTGCCAGCAGTGAACCCCGACAGATGGTTGTACATGGCTACACCTTC. Protein product: CASSEPRQMVVHGYTF.

This clonotype was recorded many times. This may come from a read error, since a much larger clone is one base off. The CDR3 bases are TGTGCCGGCAGCCAAGCTAGCGGGGCAGATACGCAGTATTTT. The encoded protein is CAGSQASGADTQYF. The chain carries TRBV3-1 and TRBJ2-3; 9 bases align to TRBD2. Germline V lookup: CDR1 LGHDT, CDR2 YNNKEL (reference sequence). The CDR3 contains 14 residues.

This clonotype has a count of ten or more. The chain links TRBV10-3 to TRBJ2-5, with 7 bases fitting TRBD2. Per the germline V gene, CDR1 is ENHRY and CDR2 is SYGVKD. Germline trimming cut 3 bases from V and 5 bases from J; bases unmatched to any gene: 3. The CDR3 is 13 amino acids. The chain's CDR3 is CAISDGGDETQYF. The DNA of the CDR3 is TGTGCCATCAGTGATGGGGGGGACGAGACCCAGTACTTC.

This clonotype has ten or more counts. The V gene is TRBV12-3 or TRBV12-4, the J gene TRBJ1-1; maybe TRBD1 (5 bases). CDR3 length: 14 amino acids. The V and J ends lost 6 bases and 2 bases respectively, with 13 bases between them. The CDR3 DNA is TGTGCCAGCAGGCTGGGGCGGGAAAACACTGAAGCTTTCTTT. It specifies CASRLGRENTEAFF.

This clonotype was observed many times. The gene calls are TRBV20-1 and TRBJ2-1; 8 bases fit TRBD2. Germline CDR1 and CDR2: DFQATT and SNEGSKA (reference sequence). There are 17 residues in the CDR3. The V gene end was trimmed by 0 bases and the J gene end by 5 bases; junction bases not matched to a gene: 12. Here the CDR3 reads CSARDSPERGRHNEQFF. CDR3 in DNA: TGCAGTGCTAGAGATAGCCCGGAGCGGGGGCGACACAATGAGCAGTTCTTC.

Comments on this clonotype: A single base separates this from a much larger clone, so it may be a read error. The genes are TRBV20-1 and TRBJ2-2, with D tentatively TRBD2 (6 bases). The CDR3 consists of 14 residues. Trimming stripped 5 bases from V and 4 bases from J, with 14 bases between. The germline V gene has CDR1 DFQATT and CDR2 SNEGSKA (reference sequence). The CDR3 sequence is CSAPTGASTGELFF. The CDR3 nucleotides are TGCAGTGCTCCCACGGGAGCTAGCACCGGGGAGCTGTTTTTT.

This clonotype is categorized as medium-sized. This rearrangement joins TRBV19 to TRBJ2-1; 13 nucleotides align to TRBD2. V was clipped by 5 bases and J by 7 bases; unmatched bases: 8. The CDR3 contains 16 residues. Germline loops: CDR1 LNHDA, CDR2 SQIVND (reference sequence). CDR3 residues: CASSSPLAGGPNEQFF. CDR3 in DNA: TGTGCCAGTAGTTCCCCACTAGCGGGGGGGCCGAATGAGCAGTTCTTC.

In this sample, this clonotype turned up a few times. A much larger clone lies a single base off, so this may be a read error. This sequence joins TRBV3-2 and TRBJ2-5; no DNA check was done on the table's D call, TRBD2. TRBV3-2 constitutes a pseudogene. CDR3 length equals 16 residues. CDR3: CDSSLPSSGTSETQYF. DNA of the CDR3: TGTGACAGCAGCCTTCCGTCTAGCGGGACGTCAGAGACCCAGTACTTC.

This clonotype appeared many times. Since a much larger clone is just one base distant, this may be a read error. The CDR3, as DNA: TGTGCCAGCAGTTCGGTAACGGGGGGGGGGAGCTCCTACAATGAGCAGTTCTTC. This sequence encodes CASSSVTGGGSSYNEQFF. This sequence joins TRBV6-2 or TRBV6-3 and TRBJ2-1, with 8 positions matching TRBD2. The J segment lost 0 bases and the V segment lost 4 bases, leaving 11 bases of the junction unmatched. The CDR3 is 18 residues long. Germline V CDR1 and CDR2: MNHEY, SVGEGT.

This clonotype was seen only a few times. The chain links TRBV12-5 to TRBJ2-3; D is unclear. Germline V gene lookup returns CDR1 LGHNT and CDR2 FRNRAP. The CDR3 has 15 amino acids. The V and J ends lost 7 bases and 2 bases respectively, with 16 bases between them. The CDR3 DNA reads TGTGCTAGTGTCCTTGACGCATTTTACACAGATACGCAGTATTTT. Translated, it gives CASVLDAFYTDTQYF.

This clonotype was recorded many times. The V call is TRBV5-1, the J call TRBJ2-3, with D possibly TRBD2 on 6 matching bases. The V end lost 0 bases, the J end lost 2 bases, and 7 bases lay between the germline ends. The CDR3 spans 14 residues. Looked up from germline, CDR1 is SGHRS and CDR2 is YFSETQ. CDR3 sequence (DNA): TGCGCCAGCAGCTTGGGGGACTCCACAGATACGCAGTATTTT. Translated: CASSLGDSTDTQYF.

There are many counts of this clonotype. The V call is TRBV20-1, the J call TRBJ2-3, with TRBD2 matching over 7 bases. J was trimmed by 2 bases and V by 6 bases; bases with no gene match: 8. The CDR3 is 14 residues long. Germline CDR1 reads DFQATT; CDR2 reads SNEGSKA (reference sequence). This CDR3 is CSATGAGPTDTQYF. CDR3 nucleotides: TGCAGTGCAACCGGAGCGGGACCCACAGATACGCAGTATTTT.

The chain combines TRBV9 with TRBJ1-1; D gene ambiguous. Germline V CDR1 and CDR2: SGDLS, YYNGEE. Trimming pared 3 bases from V and 9 bases from J, leaving 9 bases between. This CDR3 has 11 residues. This CDR3 reads CASSGGAQAFF. The CDR3 nucleotides read TGTGCCAGCAGCGGGGGAGCCCAAGCTTTCTTT.

This clonotype was seen at least ten times. V is TRBV20-1 and J is TRBJ2-7, with D unresolved. Trimming stripped 0 bases from V and 6 bases from J, with 12 bases between. Germline CDR1 is DFQATT and CDR2 is SNEGSKA (reference sequence). The CDR3 has 13 amino acids. The CDR3 region is CSARDSGGLEQYF. As DNA, the CDR3 is TGCAGTGCTAGAGATAGTGGCGGCCTCGAGCAGTACTTC.